The rows below give T cell receptor beta chains drawn from one sample of a study of follicular helper T cells after annual influenza vaccination. Profiling relied on immunoSEQ multiplex PCR, and the TCRdb table lists in-frame clones only, not all of them. The sample holds some 10,000 clones, 65% to 80% seen once. Here the sequenced sample was CXCR5- memory CD4+ T cells sorted from blood, taken 6 weeks after influenza vaccination. The receptors here all came from an adult who received the influenza vaccine. The CDR3 runs from the conserved cysteine through the conserved F or W. A D gene is named only where the DNA matches it firmly. Size is omitted from some rows. Given values are once, few, many or a class for expanded clones.

clone_size	d_call	j_call	v_call	cdr3_aa	cdr3_nt
-	-	TRBJ2-5	TRBV6-1	CAIWRGGEETQYF	TGTGCCATATGGCGTGGGGGCGAGGAGACCCAGTACTTC
-	-	TRBJ1-2	TRBV4-3	CASSQGSGLDSNYGYTF	TGCGCCAGCAGCCAAGGTAGTGGACTGGATTCTAACTATGGCTACACCTTC
-	-	TRBJ2-1	TRBV5-4	CASSLNAGAAIFEQFF	TGTGCCAGCAGCTTGAATGCGGGGGCGGCAATCTTTGAGCAGTTCTTC
-	-	TRBJ1-5	TRBV20-1	CSARGNQPQHF	TGCAGTGCTAGGGGGAATCAGCCCCAGCATTTT
-	-	TRBJ2-7	TRBV28	CASSFGGSPHGQYF	TGTGCCAGCAGTTTTGGGGGGTCACCGCATGGGCAGTACTTC
-	TRBD1	TRBJ1-1	TRBV27	CASSQLGPYRGRTEAFF	TGTGCCAGCAGCCAGCTTGGCCCGTACAGGGGGCGGACTGAAGCTTTCTTT
-	-	TRBJ1-6	TRBV5-5	CASSLGSGVGNSPLHF	TGTGCCAGCAGCTTGGGGAGTGGGGTGGGTAATTCACCCCTCCACTTT
-	-	TRBJ1-5	TRBV19	CASSPIRQTHNQPQHF	TGTGCCAGTAGTCCTATCAGACAGACTCACAATCAGCCCCAGCATTTT
-	TRBD1	TRBJ2-7	TRBV7-2	CASSLVTGTAYEQYF	TGTGCCAGCAGCTTAGTGACCGGGACAGCCTACGAGCAGTACTTC
-	-	TRBJ1-5	TRBV7-2	CASSLGGAGQPQHF	TGTGCCAGCAGCTTAGGGGGGGCGGGACAGCCCCAGCATTTT
-	-	TRBJ2-3	TRBV20-1	CSARFADTQYF	TGCAGTGCTAGATTCGCAGATACGCAGTATTTT
-	-	TRBJ1-2	TRBV7-2	CASSWGVAASGYGYTF	TGTGCCAGCAGCTGGGGGGTGGCGGCGTCAGGATATGGCTACACCTTC
-	-	TRBJ1-5	TRBV4-1	CASSQDPSGFNQPQHF	TGCGCCAGCAGCCAAGATCCGTCAGGGTTCAATCAGCCCCAGCATTTT
few	-	TRBJ1-6	TRBV28	CASSFRGFSPLHF	TGTGCCAGCAGTTTTCGGGGGTTTTCACCCCTCCACTTT
-	TRBD1	TRBJ1-2	TRBV5-5	CASSPVDRDYGYTF	TGTGCCAGCAGCCCGGTGGACAGGGACTATGGCTACACCTTC
-	-	TRBJ2-7	TRBV5-6	CASSLGVRAGEQYF	TGTGCCAGCAGCTTGGGTGTCAGGGCGGGAGAGCAGTACTTC
-	TRBD1	TRBJ1-3	TRBV29-1	CSVVDIGGPGNTIYF	TGCAGCGTTGTCGATATAGGGGGCCCTGGAAACACCATATATTTT
-	-	TRBJ2-3	TRBV20-1	CSARFSDTQYF	TGCAGTGCTAGGTTTTCAGATACGCAGTATTTT
few	-	TRBJ1-6	TRBV5-1	CASSEIGVSSSPLHF	TGCGCCAGCTCTGAGATTGGGGTGAGCTCTTCACCCCTCCACTTT
-	-	TRBJ1-1	TRBV2	CASSERGGTEAFF	TGTGCCAGCAGTGAGAGAGGGGGCACTGAAGCTTTCTTT
once	TRBD1	TRBJ1-2	TRBV27	CASSLRAGWTGFNGYTF	TGTGCCAGCAGTTTAAGGGCGGGTTGGACAGGGTTTAATGGCTACACCTTC
-	-	TRBJ1-2	TRBV1	CTSSQTISGTLNYGYTF	TGCACCAGCAGCCAAACCATATCCGGGACCCTCAACTATGGCTACACCTTC
-	-	TRBJ1-2	TRBV11-2	CASSPVGTEYGYTF	TGTGCCAGCAGTCCTGTTGGGACCGAATATGGCTACACCTTC
-	-	TRBJ2-2	TRBV7-3	CASSPRPGGNTGELFF	TGTGCCAGCAGCCCCCGGCCTGGGGGTAACACCGGGGAGCTGTTTTTT
-	-	TRBJ2-5	TRBV6-5	CASSGQGETQYF	TGTGCCAGCAGTGGCCAGGGGGAGACCCAGTACTTC
-	-	TRBJ2-1	TRBV27	CASSLRGGEQFF	TGTGCCAGCAGTTTACGCGGGGGCGAGCAGTTCTTC
-	-	TRBJ1-2	TRBV4-3	CASSQDSYGYTF	TGCGCCAGCAGCCAAGATAGCTATGGCTACACCTTC
-	-	TRBJ2-5	TRBV7-6	CASSLGAGQETQYF	TGTGCCAGCAGCTTAGGGGCAGGACAAGAGACCCAGTACTTC
-	-	TRBJ1-6	TRBV23-1	CASSQEFHSPLHF	TGCGCCAGCAGTCAGGAGTTTCATTCACCCCTCCACTTT
-	-	TRBJ1-3	TRBV7-9	CASSSYTGVGNTIYF	TGTGCCAGCAGCTCATACACAGGTGTAGGAAACACCATATATTTT
-	TRBD1	TRBJ1-4	TRBV27	CASRLQGAGEKLFF	TGTGCCAGCAGGCTACAGGGGGCGGGGGAAAAACTGTTTTTT
-	TRBD1	TRBJ2-7	TRBV6-4	CVGTGVYEQYF	TGTGTCGGGACAGGGGTCTACGAGCAGTACTTC
few	-	TRBJ2-6	TRBV19	CASSFLRGSGANVLTF	TGTGCCAGTAGTTTCTTACGTGGCTCTGGGGCCAACGTCCTGACTTTC
-	-	TRBJ1-6	TRBV18	CASSPVVGVNSPLHF	TGTGCCAGCTCACCGGTTGTGGGGGTAAATTCACCCCTCCACTTT
-	-	TRBJ1-1	TRBV7-2	CASSLDGQAEAFF	TGTGCCAGCAGCTTAGATGGGCAGGCTGAAGCTTTCTTT
-	-	TRBJ2-7	TRBV20-1	CSALREYEQYF	TGCAGTGCCCTTCGAGAATACGAGCAGTACTTC
-	TRBD2	TRBJ2-3	TRBV19	CASSIEAGNTDTQYF	TGTGCCAGTAGTATCGAAGCGGGGAACACAGATACGCAGTATTTT
-	TRBD2	TRBJ2-3	TRBV9	CASSVVGGGATDTQYF	TGTGCCAGCAGCGTAGTGGGCGGGGGGGCGACAGATACGCAGTATTTT
-	-	TRBJ2-5	TRBV4-3	CASSQNWGETQYF	TGCGCCAGCAGCCAAAACTGGGGCGAGACCCAGTACTTC
-	-	TRBJ2-7	TRBV6-1	CASSDRGYEQYF	TGTGCCAGCAGTGACCGAGGCTACGAGCAGTACTTC
-	-	TRBJ2-7	TRBV6-6	CASSYGHSIYEQYF	TGTGCCAGCAGTTACGGACACAGTATATACGAGCAGTACTTC
-	-	TRBJ2-1	TRBV2	CASSAGGLEFF	TGTGCCAGCAGCGCCGGTGGTTTGGAGTTCTTC
-	TRBD1	TRBJ1-2	TRBV18	CASSPRDRDYGYTF	TGTGCCAGCTCACCCCGGGACAGGGATTATGGCTACACCTTC
-	TRBD1	TRBJ1-2	TRBV19	CASAAGQGVGYTF	TGTGCCAGCGCAGCGGGACAGGGGGTCGGCTACACCTTC
-	TRBD1	TRBJ2-2	TRBV5-1	CASSVGTGGLNTGELFF	TGCGCCAGCAGCGTTGGGACAGGGGGCCTGAACACCGGGGAGCTGTTTTTT
-	-	TRBJ2-1	TRBV2	CASSDAIGYNEQFF	TGTGCCAGCAGTGACGCTATAGGGTACAATGAGCAGTTCTTC
-	-	TRBJ2-5	TRBV5-1	CASSLAGRRGRETQYF	TGCGCCAGCAGCTTGGCGGGGCGCAGGGGACGAGAGACCCAGTACTTC
-	TRBD1	TRBJ1-2	TRBV5-8	CASSLLRDRVKGYTF	TGTGCCAGCAGCTTATTACGGGACAGGGTTAAGGGCTACACCTTC
-	TRBD1	TRBJ2-2	TRBV7-7	CASSTGTGVTGELFF	TGTGCCAGCAGTACCGGGACAGGGGTCACCGGGGAGCTGTTTTTT
-	-	TRBJ2-7	TRBV5-8	CASSGDPSVWYSYEQYF	TGTGCCAGCAGCGGGGACCCTAGCGTCTGGTACTCCTACGAGCAGTACTTC
-	TRBD1	TRBJ1-6	TRBV7-2	CASSNERQGLRNSPLHF	TGTGCCAGCAGCAACGAACGACAGGGCCTAAGGAATTCACCCCTCCACTTT
-	TRBD2	TRBJ2-5	TRBV4-3	CASSQEWGGSGDPGYQETQYF	TGCGCCAGCAGCCAAGAGTGGGGCGGTAGCGGGGACCCGGGGTACCAAGAGACCCAGTACTTC
-	-	TRBJ1-5	TRBV10-3	CAISAGSQPQHF	TGTGCCATCAGTGCGGGGAGTCAGCCCCAGCATTTT
few	-	TRBJ2-7	TRBV7-2	CASSKTLIYEQYF	TGTGCCAGCAGCAAAACCCTCATCTACGAGCAGTACTTC